Listed here are 32 T cell receptor beta chains from one sample, sequenced in a study of pediatric ulcerative colitis. One to two pinch biopsies were taken from the rectum during colonoscopy. Generated by immunoSEQ multiplex PCR, the TCRdb table keeps only in-frame clones and is missing some. The repertoire holds tens of thousands of clones, with around 79% as singletons. Sample: gut tissue. Receptor source: a girl between 10 and 17 years old with moderate ulcerative colitis.

The CDR3 is CASRGPGGELFF. CDR3 DNA sequence: TGTGCCAGCAGAGGCCCCGGGGGGGAGCTGTTTTTT. This chain connects TRBV11-2 to TRBJ2-2; D remains unclear. The V gene lost 6 bases and the J gene lost 8 bases, with 10 bases spanning the gap. CDR3 size: 12 residues. The germline V gene encodes CDR1 SGHAT and CDR2 FQNNGV.

There are a few counts of this clone. J is TRBJ1-5 and V is TRBV15, with a weak D call TRBD1 (5 bases). Germline-derived CDR1 and CDR2 are LNHNV and YYDKDF (reference sequence). V was shortened by 0 bases and J by 1 base, with 16 bases between the two germline ends. CDR3 length: 18 residues. CDR3 DNA: TGTGCCACCAGCAGAGATGTTGAATTAGGGGCGAGCAATCAGCCCCAGCATTTT. Its protein product is CATSRDVELGASNQPQHF. The whole variable domain, remainder taken from reference TRBV15 and TRBJ1-5, is DAMVIQNPRYQVTQFGKPVTLSCSQTLNHNVMYWYQQKSSQAPKLLFHYYDKDFNNEADTPDNFQSRRPNTSFCFLDIRSPGLGDTAMYLCATSRDVELGASNQPQHFGDGTRLSIL.

The chain links TRBV5-6 to TRBJ2-7, with a weak D call TRBD2 (6 bases). Trimming took off 2 bases at V and 2 bases at J, with 14 bases between the two ends. Germline values: CDR1 SGHDT, CDR2 YYEEEE. This CDR3 region has 15 residues. The CDR3 loop reads CASSFGGVNPYEQYF. DNA for the CDR3: TGTGCCAGCAGCTTCGGCGGGGTTAACCCCTACGAGCAGTACTTC.

The genes are TRBV19 and TRBJ1-1; D is ambiguous. Germline V gene lookup returns CDR1 LNHDA and CDR2 SQIVND (reference sequence). There are 14 residues in the CDR3. Trimming removed 4 bases at V and 2 bases at J, with 11 bases between. The CDR3 nucleotides are TGTGCCAGTAGTACATTGGCCCCTAACACTGAAGCTTTCTTT. It is translated as CASSTLAPNTEAFF.

The chain is built from TRBV7-8 and TRBJ1-3, with D perhaps matching TRBD1 (5 bases). Trimming cost V 5 bases and J 0 bases, with 11 bases left between them. Germline CDR1 reads SGHVS; CDR2 reads FQNEAQ. The CDR3 has 15 residues. CDR3 loop: CASSATGASGNTIYF. The CDR3, as DNA: TGTGCCAGCAGCGCAACCGGGGCCTCTGGAAACACCATATATTTT.

This chain joins TRBV28 and TRBJ1-5, with unresolved D. CDR1 and CDR2 (germline): MDHEN, SYDVKM. V lost 7 bases to trimming and J lost 6 bases, with 13 bases between them. This CDR3 region has 13 residues. The CDR3 DNA reads as TGTGCCAGCATTGGCGGGATAGGTCAGCCCCAGCATTTT. Protein sequence: CASIGGIGQPQHF. The entire variable domain, with the rest obtained from reference TRBV28 and TRBJ1-5, is as follows: DVKVTQSSRYLVKRTGEKVFLECVQDMDHENMFWYRQDPGLGLRLIYFSYDVKMKEKGDIPEGYSVSREKKERFSLILESASTNQTSMYLCASIGGIGQPQHFGDGTRLSIL.

This clone appeared a single time. The CDR3 coding sequence is TGTGCCACCAGCAGAGATGGGGGGGCCGGCTCCTACGAGCAGTACTTC. Translating gives CATSRDGGAGSYEQYF. This chain links TRBV15 with TRBJ2-7, with D possibly being TRBD2 (7 bases). V was cut by 0 bases and J by 0 bases, with 12 bases left in between. The CDR3 runs 16 residues. CDR1 LNHNV and CDR2 YYDKDF come from the germline V gene (reference sequence).

The chain uses TRBV30 and TRBJ2-3; D may be TRBD2 (6 bases). The CDR3 spans 20 residues. CDR1 is GTSNPN and CDR2 is SVGIG in the germline V gene (reference sequence). Trimming removed 0 bases from V and 0 bases from J, with 25 bases in between. This chain's CDR3 is CAWSVTRRDLPVRSTDTQYF. The CDR3 DNA is TGTGCCTGGAGTGTAACGCGGCGGGATCTTCCCGTCCGGAGCACAGATACGCAGTATTTT.

This chain joins TRBV2 and TRBJ1-1; no clear D. The CDR3 has 12 amino acids. Trimming removed 7 bases from V and 10 bases from J, with 16 bases in between. Germline V gene lookup returns CDR1 SNHLY and CDR2 FYNNEI. The CDR3 is CASTPNQERAFF. For the CDR3, the DNA is TGTGCCAGCACTCCTAACCAGGAGCGAGCTTTCTTT.

The chain recombines TRBV18 with TRBJ1-1; D is ambiguous. With 4 bases removed from V and 0 bases from J, the gap between germline ends came to 12 bases. The CDR3 contains 15 residues. Germline V gives CDR1 KGHSH, CDR2 LQKENI. DNA of the CDR3: TGTGCCAGCTCACTCTTAGGAACTATGAACACTGAAGCTTTCTTT. Protein product: CASSLLGTMNTEAFF.

This clone was picked up a small number of times. V and J are TRBV30 and TRBJ1-2; no reliable D call. The CDR3 has 12 residues. Between the trimmed V and J ends, which lost 0 bases and 3 bases, there was a span of 5 bases. Germline V gene lookup returns CDR1 GTSNPN and CDR2 SVGIG (reference sequence). For the CDR3, the DNA is TGTGCCTGGAGTGTGGGCTACTATGGCTACACCTTC. Translated: CAWSVGYYGYTF.

The genes are TRBV7-7 and TRBJ2-1; D is unresolved. The ends were cut back, 5 bases at V and 2 bases at J, with 13 bases in the middle. Per the germline V gene, CDR1 is SSHAT and CDR2 is FNYEAQ (reference sequence). CDR3 length equals 15 residues. CDR3 loop: CASSKIPLPYNEQFF. The DNA for the CDR3 is TGTGCCAGCAGCAAGATCCCCCTTCCCTACAATGAGCAGTTCTTC.

The chain couples TRBV5-4 to TRBJ2-1; 10 bases line up with TRBD2. The CDR3 length is 15 residues. Germline V gene data show CDR1 as SGHNT and CDR2 as YYREEE (reference sequence). With 6 bases clipped from V and 2 bases from J, the junction kept 5 bases outside the gene matches. CDR3 coding DNA: TGTGCCAGCACCCCAACTAGCGGGGCCTACAATGAGCAGTTCTTC. Its protein is CASTPTSGAYNEQFF.

J is TRBJ2-1 and V is TRBV11-3, with 11 positions matching TRBD2. CDR3 length equals 14 residues. Germline-derived CDR1 and CDR2 are SGHNT and YENEEA. The ends lost 2 bases at V and 9 bases at J; junction bases unmatched: 3. As DNA, the CDR3 is TGTGCCAGCAGCTTACTTAGCGGGAGGGGTGAGCAGTTCTTC. Encoded protein: CASSLLSGRGEQFF.

V and J are TRBV5-4 and TRBJ2-2; 8 bases are a match to TRBD1. Germline CDR1 reads SGHNT; CDR2 reads YYREEE (reference sequence). This CDR3 spans 14 amino acids. V was pared by 4 bases and J by 5 bases, with 4 bases of the junction left unmatched. The CDR3 here is CASSTRQGTGELFF. CDR3 bases: TGTGCCAGCAGCACCAGACAGGGGACCGGGGAGCTGTTTTTT.

The V call is TRBV20-1, the J call TRBJ1-2; D is unresolved. The length of the CDR3 is 9 residues. CDR1 DFQATT and CDR2 SNEGSKA come from the germline V gene (reference sequence). V shed 6 bases and J shed 8 bases, with 7 bases lying between them. The chain's CDR3 is CSAGVGYTF. The CDR3 coding sequence is TGCAGTGCAGGAGTCGGCTACACCTTC.

This clone has only a few counts. CDR3 in amino acids: CASSGNGVNYGYTF. The CDR3 DNA is TGTGCCAGCAGCGGGAATGGGGTGAACTATGGCTACACCTTC. This chain uses TRBV6-5 with TRBJ1-2; D unclear. V was cut by 6 bases and J by 2 bases, with 13 bases left in between. The germline gives CDR1 MNHEY, CDR2 SVGAGI. CDR3 size: 14 residues.

The V call is TRBV21-1, the J call TRBJ2-7; the listed D gene, TRBD1, was not tested against the DNA. TRBV21-1 is a documented pseudogene. The CDR3 runs to 16 residues. CDR3 nucleotides: TGTGCCAGCAGCCCCTTCGGGGCAGTGAGGGGGAACGAGCAGTACTTC. This codes for CASSPFGAVRGNEQYF.

The chain is built from TRBV9 and TRBJ1-6; D uncertain. CDR3 length: 14 amino acids. The germline V and J ends were trimmed by 0 bases and 1 base, with 2 bases remaining between them. Germline CDR1 reads SGDLS; CDR2 reads YYNGEE. The CDR3 here is CASSVESYNSPLHF. CDR3 nucleotides: TGTGCCAGCAGCGTAGAGTCCTATAATTCACCCCTCCACTTT. Variable domain in full (rest from reference TRBV9 and TRBJ1-6): DSGVTQTPKHLITATGQRVTLRCSPRSGDLSVYWYQQSLDQGLQFLIQYYNGEERAKGNILERFSAQQFPDLHSELNLSSLELGDSALYFCASSVESYNSPLHFGNGTRLTVT.

This clone has just a few counts. The chain combines TRBV6-1 with TRBJ1-5; D remains ambiguous. CDR1 and CDR2 from the germline V gene are MNHNS and SASEGT. V shed 2 bases and J shed 5 bases, with 7 bases lying between them. The CDR3 sequence is 13 residues long. CDR3 DNA: TGTGCCAGCAGTGAACCCCGGGATCAGCCCCAGCATTTT. Residues: CASSEPRDQPQHF.

The CDR3 nucleotides are TGTGCCAGCAGTTACTCGGGGACTAGGGACAATGAGCAGTTCTTC. Protein product: CASSYSGTRDNEQFF. The V call is TRBV6-5, the J call TRBJ2-1; TRBD2 matches 8 bases. Germline trimming cut 0 bases from V and 5 bases from J; bases unmatched to any gene: 3. Germline V lookup: CDR1 MNHEY, CDR2 SVGAGI. The CDR3 contains 15 residues.

The chain is built from TRBV28 and TRBJ1-4; no reliable D call. Looked up from germline, CDR1 is MDHEN and CDR2 is SYDVKM. This CDR3 region has 15 residues. Between the trimmed V and J ends, which lost 10 bases and 3 bases, there was a span of 18 bases. The CDR3 DNA follows: TGTGCCACCACCCCCGGGCAGGCGTCTAATGAAAAACTGTTTTTT. It codes for CATTPGQASNEKLFF.

CDR3 sequence: CASSLALADLYEQYF. CDR3 coding DNA: TGTGCCAGCAGCTTAGCGCTCGCGGACCTCTACGAGCAGTACTTC. The rearrangement uses TRBV7-9 and TRBJ2-7; D ambiguous. This CDR3 has 15 amino acids. The germline gives CDR1 SEHNR, CDR2 FQNEAQ (reference sequence). Trimming pared 0 bases from V and 3 bases from J, leaving 12 bases between.

This clone was picked up a small number of times. V is TRBV28 and J is TRBJ1-2; D ambiguous. Germline CDR1 and CDR2: MDHEN and SYDVKM. The ends were cut back, 5 bases at V and 4 bases at J, with 8 bases in the middle. This CDR3 comprises 12 residues. The CDR3 loop is CASSGQVYGYTF. The CDR3 bases are TGTGCCAGCAGTGGTCAAGTCTATGGCTACACCTTC.

CDR3 in DNA: TGTGCCGCTGGGGACTTTACCTACGAGCAGTACTTC. Amino acid sequence: CAAGDFTYEQYF. The chain carries TRBV7-9 and TRBJ2-7; possibly TRBD2 for D (6 bases). Germline loops: CDR1 SEHNR, CDR2 FQNEAQ (reference sequence). The CDR3 extends over 12 amino acids. Deletions cut 11 bases from V and 2 bases from J, with 13 bases between.

This clone was recorded once. The gene calls are TRBV11-3 and TRBJ2-1, with TRBD1 matching over 9 bases. The germline gives CDR1 SGHNT, CDR2 YENEEA. J gave up 7 bases and V 5 bases, and 9 bases lay outside the gene matches. This CDR3 contains 15 residues. This chain's CDR3 is CASSHRDRVLNEQFF. The CDR3 nucleotides are TGTGCCAGCAGCCACCGGGACAGGGTCTTGAATGAGCAGTTCTTC.

This chain joins TRBV7-2 and TRBJ1-5; possible D gene TRBD1, 5 bases. The CDR3 consists of 14 residues. CDR1 and CDR2 (germline): SGHTA, FQGNSA. V shed 4 bases and J shed 7 bases, with 14 bases lying between them. CDR3 region: CASSSSQGGQPQHF. The CDR3 nucleotides are TGTGCCAGCAGCTCCTCCCAGGGAGGACAGCCCCAGCATTTT.

The rearrangement uses TRBV7-9 and TRBJ1-2; tentative D call: TRBD1 (6 bases). Trimming removed 0 bases at V and 4 bases at J, with 12 bases between. Germline CDR1 is SEHNR and CDR2 is FQNEAQ (reference sequence). CDR3 size: 15 residues. The CDR3 sequence is CASSLASGVSYGYTF. CDR3 DNA sequence: TGTGCCAGCAGCTTAGCTTCAGGGGTCAGCTATGGCTACACCTTC.

V is TRBV7-9 and J is TRBJ2-2; TRBD2 might be the D (5 bases). V lost 6 bases and J lost 6, with 11 bases in between. The germline CDR1 and CDR2 sequences are SEHNR and FQNEAQ (reference sequence). The CDR3 has 13 amino acids. CDR3 coding DNA: TGTGCCAGCAGAACCCTGGAGGCCGGGGAGCTGTTTTTT. Amino acids: CASRTLEAGELFF.

The chain is built from TRBV7-8 and TRBJ1-2; 7 positions match TRBD1. J lost 4 bases, V lost 5 bases, and 10 bases had no gene match. The CDR3 contains 15 residues. Germline CDR1 reads SGHVS; CDR2 reads FQNEAQ. The CDR3 nucleotides read TGTGCCAGCAGCCTGACAGGGCTAATAGGCTATGGCTACACCTTC. Its protein is CASSLTGLIGYGYTF.

This chain links TRBV7-9 with TRBJ2-7; D remains ambiguous. The CDR3 is 13 residues long. V lost 1 base and J 5 bases, leaving 9 bases between the germline ends. The germline CDR1 and CDR2 sequences are SEHNR and FQNEAQ (reference sequence). The CDR3, as DNA: TGTGCCAGCAGCTTAGGGCACCTTAACGAGCAGTACTTC. Translated, it gives CASSLGHLNEQYF.

This clone was recorded once. The chain employs TRBV19 and TRBJ1-5; D might be TRBD1 (6 bases). The CDR3 consists of 14 residues. The V end lost 4 bases, the J end lost 0 bases, and 7 bases lay between the germline ends. The germline V gene encodes CDR1 LNHDA and CDR2 SQIVND (reference sequence). Here the CDR3 DNA reads TGTGCCAGTAGTAACAGGGTTAGCAATCAGCCCCAGCATTTT. Encoded protein: CASSNRVSNQPQHF.